These 18 T cell receptor beta chains were all obtained from the same sample, sequenced in a study of blood T cell repertoires in COVID-19. Only in-frame clones appear in the TCRdb table, and some are missing; sequencing was by immunoSEQ multiplex PCR. The sample includes roughly 160,000 clones, about 87% of them seen just once. What was sequenced was peripheral blood. The receptors derive from a woman in her 70s with COVID-19, enrolled during active disease.

On this clone itself: The sample carries other DNA sequences with the same CDR3. The chain combines TRBV5-1 with TRBJ2-5; 8 bases are a match to TRBD2. The trim removed 4 bases at V and 5 bases at J, leaving 4 bases unmatched. CDR1 and CDR2 from the germline V gene are SGHRS and YFSETQ. The CDR3 is 13 residues long. The CDR3 nucleotides are TGCGCCAGCAGCCCCCGGGGGGGGGAGACCCAGTACTTC. Residues: CASSPRGGETQYF.

V gene TRBV6-5 combines with J gene TRBJ1-5; 10 positions agree with TRBD1. The germline V gene encodes CDR1 MNHEY and CDR2 SVGAGI. V gave up 6 bases and J gave up 0 bases; unmatched junction bases: 2. The CDR3 has 15 residues. This chain's CDR3 is CASSGTGDSNQPQHF. CDR3 nucleotides: TGTGCCAGCAGCGGGACAGGGGATAGCAATCAGCCCCAGCATTTT.

The J gene is TRBJ1-2, the V gene TRBV12-5; maybe TRBD1 (6 bases). The CDR3 sequence is 12 residues long. Germline loops: CDR1 LGHNT, CDR2 FRNRAP. V lost 5 bases and J lost 7, with 11 bases in between. The CDR3 DNA follows: TGTGCTAGTGGTCGTCCCAGGGGTGGCTACACCTTC. This encodes CASGRPRGGYTF. Variable domain in full (rest from reference TRBV12-5 and TRBJ1-2): DARVTQTPRHKVTEMGQEVTMRCQPILGHNTVFWYRQTMMQGLELLAYFRNRAPLDDSGMPKDRFSAEMPDATLATLKIQPSEPRDSAVYFCASGRPRGGYTFGSGTRLTVV.

The genes are TRBV9 and TRBJ2-3, with 11 bases that match TRBD2. Trimming at V came to 1 base and at J to 2 bases, leaving 3 bases not matched to a gene. The CDR3 runs to 16 residues. In germline, CDR1 is SGDLS, CDR2 YYNGEE. Here the CDR3 reads CASSVSSGGITDTQYF. CDR3 coding DNA: TGTGCCAGCAGCGTATCTAGCGGGGGGATCACAGATACGCAGTATTTT.

As to this clone: Other DNA sequences in the sample encode the same CDR3. The V and J genes are TRBV20-1 and TRBJ2-5, with a weak D call TRBD2 (6 bases). Trimming stripped 3 bases from V and 3 bases from J, with 11 bases between. The germline CDR1 and CDR2 sequences are DFQATT and SNEGSKA (reference sequence). This CDR3 comprises 13 residues. The CDR3 loop is CSASPGGEETQYF. CDR3 nucleotide sequence: TGCAGTGCTAGTCCCGGGGGAGAAGAGACCCAGTACTTC.

V usage is TRBV3-1 (or the pseudogene TRBV3-2) and J usage is TRBJ2-5, with TRBD1 matching 7 bases. V trimming: 3 bases; J trimming: 0 bases; junction bases outside the gene matches: 7. This CDR3 is 16 amino acids long. The germline gives CDR1 LGHDT, CDR2 YNNKEL (reference sequence). CDR3 sequence reads: CASSHRQGSHQETQYF. CDR3 nucleotides: TGTGCCAGCAGCCATCGACAGGGAAGTCACCAAGAGACCCAGTACTTC.

This sequence joins TRBV2 and TRBJ2-5, with D unresolved. The germline gives CDR1 SNHLY, CDR2 FYNNEI. CDR3 length: 14 residues. Trimming pared 6 bases from V and 0 bases from J, leaving 11 bases between. CDR3 protein: CASRLTGYQETQYF. Here the CDR3 DNA reads TGTGCCAGCAGACTGACTGGGTACCAAGAGACCCAGTACTTC.

V and J are TRBV5-4 and TRBJ2-5, with 10 bases fitting TRBD1. Germline CDR1 SGHNT, CDR2 YYREEE (reference sequence). The CDR3 runs to 16 residues. Trimming cost V 2 bases and J 4 bases; bases outside gene matches: 8. Written as DNA, the CDR3 is TGTGCCAGCAGCTTCTCGGACAGGGGGTTGGGAGAGACCCAGTACTTC. Protein sequence: CASSFSDRGLGETQYF.

This clone has only a few counts. The CDR3 sequence: CASSSLGAGKTGELFF. As DNA, the CDR3 is TGTGCCAGTAGTAGTTTGGGGGCAGGGAAGACCGGGGAGCTGTTTTTT. This chain uses TRBV19 with TRBJ2-2; TRBD1 is a possible D gene (6 bases). This CDR3 contains 16 residues. V was pared by 4 bases and J by 5 bases, with 17 bases between. Germline lookup yields CDR1 LNHDA and CDR2 SQIVND (reference sequence). The variable domain in full, with the rest retrieved from reference TRBV19 and TRBJ2-2, is DGGITQSPKYLFRKEGQNVTLSCEQNLNHDAMYWYRQDPGQGLRLIYYSQIVNDFQKGDIAEGYSVSREKKESFPLTVTSAQKNPTAFYLCASSSLGAGKTGELFFGEGSRLTVL.

The chain uses TRBV28 and TRBJ1-5, with D possibly being TRBD1 (6 bases). The CDR3 has 15 amino acids. V lost 5 bases and J 1 base, leaving 12 bases between the germline ends. The germline V gene has CDR1 MDHEN and CDR2 SYDVKM. The CDR3 nucleotides read TGTGCCAGCAGTCCCACAGGGAGCAGCAATCAGCCCCAGCATTTT. Translated, it gives CASSPTGSSNQPQHF.

The sample holds one count of this clone. The chain employs TRBV5-1 and TRBJ2-5; 8 nucleotides align to TRBD1. CDR1 and CDR2 from the germline V gene are SGHRS and YFSETQ. The CDR3 totals 13 residues. Germline trimming cut 3 bases from V and 5 bases from J; bases unmatched to any gene: 3. CDR3 residues: CASSSDRVETQYF. CDR3 bases: TGCGCCAGCAGCTCGGACAGGGTGGAGACCCAGTACTTC.

The rearrangement joins TRBV7-7 to TRBJ2-1, with 14 bases fitting TRBD2. V shed 5 bases, J shed 9 bases, and the junction held 9 bases outside the gene matches. The CDR3 runs to 16 residues. The germline V gene has CDR1 SSHAT and CDR2 FNYEAQ (reference sequence). This CDR3 reads CASSLTSGGAGSEQFF. DNA for the CDR3: TGTGCCAGCAGCCTGACTAGCGGGGGGGCCGGTAGTGAGCAGTTCTTC.

V and J are TRBV3-1 (or the pseudogene TRBV3-2) and TRBJ2-1, with D possibly being TRBD2 (5 bases). V was shortened by 3 bases and J by 8 bases, with 20 bases between the two germline ends. Germline V gene sequence: CDR1 LGHDT, CDR2 YNNKEL (reference sequence). CDR3 size: 16 residues. DNA for the CDR3: TGTGCCAGCAGCCAGACCGGGATCCGGGTTGTCCATGAGCAGTTCTTC. Encoded protein: CASSQTGIRVVHEQFF.

This clone has just one count. The chain is built from TRBV10-3 and TRBJ1-2, with 9 bases lining up with TRBD1. CDR1 is ENHRY, CDR2 SYGVKD, per germline. The CDR3 loop spans 13 amino acids. V lost 6 bases, J lost 8 bases, and 7 bases stayed unmatched. CDR3 bases: TGTGCCATCAGAGGACAGGGGTGGGAAGGCTACACCTTC. It specifies CAIRGQGWEGYTF.

The genes are TRBV12-2 and TRBJ1-5; TRBD1 was called by the table and not checked on the DNA. TRBV12-2 is annotated as a pseudogene. The CDR3 sequence is 14 residues long. The CDR3 is CASRWDRGNQPQHF. CDR3 DNA sequence: TGTGCAAGTCGCTGGGACAGGGGGAATCAGCCCCAGCATTTT.

J is TRBJ1-1 and V is TRBV2; TRBD1 matches 8 bases. The ends lost 5 bases at V and 10 bases at J; junction bases unmatched: 9. The CDR3 extends over 13 amino acids. Germline lookup yields CDR1 SNHLY and CDR2 FYNNEI. CDR3 sequence: CASSTRTGRGAFF. The CDR3 nucleotides are TGTGCCAGCAGTACCCGGACAGGGAGGGGAGCTTTCTTT. Combining the CDR3 with reference TRBV2 and TRBJ1-1 gives the whole variable domain EPEVTQTPSHQVTQMGQEVILRCVPISNHLYFYWYRQILGQKVEFLVSFYNNEISEKSEIFDDQFSVERPDGSNFTLKIRSTKLEDSAMYFCASSTRTGRGAFFGQGTRLTVV.

The rearrangement links TRBV29-1 to TRBJ2-4; the match to TRBD1 covers 9 bases. CDR1 is SQVTM, CDR2 ANQGSEA, per germline. CDR3 length equals 11 residues. The junction had 0 bases not matched to a gene; V was cut back by 4 bases and J by 8 bases. This CDR3 is CSVGTGDIQYF. The CDR3 DNA reads TGCAGCGTTGGGACAGGGGACATTCAGTACTTC.

The chain recombines TRBV18 with TRBJ1-3, with 9 bases lining up with TRBD1. The CDR3 is 16 amino acids. Losses at the gene ends were 2 bases for V and 3 bases for J; bases not matched to a gene: 5. Germline V gene lookup returns CDR1 KGHSH and CDR2 LQKENI. CDR3 DNA sequence: TGTGCCAGCTCACCATCCGGGACAGGGATTGGAAACACCATATATTTT. Its translation: CASSPSGTGIGNTIYF.